This TCR beta chain was sequenced in a study of cytomegalovirus exposure and HLA in healthy donors. This PCR relied on a set of 60 Vbeta primers and 13 Jbeta primers. The data were produced by immunoSEQ multiplex PCR, yet TCRdb's version contains in-frame clones alone and is incomplete. The specimen's table records 130,000 or so clones. Study-wide results and limits: CMV antigen specificity of a few CMV-associated chains was confirmed in vitro. The study put 160 or so TCR beta chains on its list as cytomegalovirus-associated. Among the sequence variants, a highly shared cluster was likely an artifact of sequencing.

A remark on this clone: Its antigen is not known.

The CDR3 has 11 amino acids. Per germline, CDR1 LNHDA and CDR2 SQIVND (reference sequence). The ends were cut back, 10 bases at V and 9 bases at J, with 13 bases in the middle. Sequencing used PBMCs. This sequence originates from a woman aged 18 to 35 in good health and CMV-seronegative. The V and J genes are TRBV19 and TRBJ2-1; D uncertain. For the CDR3, the DNA is TGTGCCATTCCTCTTCCCCCTGAGCAGTTCTTC. It encodes CAIPLPPEQFF.